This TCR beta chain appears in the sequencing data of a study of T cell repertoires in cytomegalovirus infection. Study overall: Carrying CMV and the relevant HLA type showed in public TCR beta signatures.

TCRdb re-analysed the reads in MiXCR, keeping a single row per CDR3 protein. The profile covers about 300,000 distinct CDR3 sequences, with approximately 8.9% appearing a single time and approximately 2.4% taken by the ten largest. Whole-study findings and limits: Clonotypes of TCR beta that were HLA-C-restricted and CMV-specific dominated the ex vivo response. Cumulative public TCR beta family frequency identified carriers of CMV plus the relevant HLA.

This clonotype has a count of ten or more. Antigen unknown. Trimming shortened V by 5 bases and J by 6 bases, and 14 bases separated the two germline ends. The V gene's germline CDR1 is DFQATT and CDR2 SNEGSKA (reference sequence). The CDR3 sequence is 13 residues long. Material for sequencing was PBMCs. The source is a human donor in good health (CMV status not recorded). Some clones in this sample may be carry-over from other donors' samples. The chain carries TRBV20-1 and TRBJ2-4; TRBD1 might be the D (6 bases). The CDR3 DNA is TGCAGTGCTCGACAGGTGTCGGGAAACATTCAGTACTTC. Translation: CSARQVSGNIQYF.